Presented here are 3 T cell receptor beta chains from one specimen sequenced in a study of blood T cell repertoires in COVID-19. Sequenced by immunoSEQ multiplex PCR; TCRdb stores in-frame clones only, minus some. Found here are around 310,000 clones, nearly 90% of them singletons; the top ten hold about 1%. The sequencing sample was made of peripheral blood. The source of these receptors is a woman aged 40 to 49 with COVID-19, enrolled during active disease.

This clone was counted once. The rearrangement joins TRBV7-9 to TRBJ1-5, with TRBD1 matching over 7 bases. The CDR3 has 15 residues. V lost 4 bases and J lost 5; bases outside the gene matches: 8. CDR1 is SEHNR and CDR2 is FQNEAQ in the germline V gene (reference sequence). For the CDR3, the DNA is TGTGCCAGCAGCTCCCAGAGACAGGGCGATCAGCCCCAGCATTTT. Protein product: CASSSQRQGDQPQHF.

The chain uses TRBV19 and TRBJ2-1; 7 positions match TRBD1. The trim removed 8 bases at V and 3 bases at J, leaving 7 bases unmatched. The CDR3 totals 14 residues. The germline V gene encodes CDR1 LNHDA and CDR2 SQIVND (reference sequence). As DNA, the CDR3 is TGTGCCAGTTCCACAGGGGCGGTCTACAATGAGCAGTTCTTC. Amino acid sequence: CASSTGAVYNEQFF.

This chain uses TRBV6-2 or TRBV6-3 with TRBJ1-2; D is unclear. This CDR3 contains 16 residues. The V end lost 5 bases, the J end lost 2 bases, and 18 bases lay between the germline ends. Germline values: CDR1 MNHEY, CDR2 SVGEGT. The DNA for the CDR3 is TGTGCCAGCAGTCGTGACACGGTAGATCTAAACTATGGCTACACCTTC. Its protein is CASSRDTVDLNYGYTF.